A selection of T cell receptor beta chains follows, all from one sample in a study of CD8 T cells in Susac syndrome. One entry per CDR3 protein results from TCRdb running MiXCR on the immunoSEQ multiplex PCR reads. The sample includes around 190,000 distinct CDR3 sequences, about 95% seen only once; the top ten take more than 0.1%. The sequencing input was CD4+ T cells from PBMCs. These receptors were taken from a human donor in good health. Each CDR3 is given with its conserved first and last residue. The D gene is left open where the match is weak. For some rows the clone size is stated as once, few or many, or as a class when expanded; others skip it.

clone size	D gene	V gene	J gene	CDR3 DNA	CDR3 protein
NA	NA	TRBV20-1	TRBJ1-1	TGCAGTGCTAGAGTAACCGGGACAGAAGCTTTCTTT	CSARVTGTEAFF
NA	TRBD1	TRBV6-5	TRBJ2-3	TGTGCCAGCAGACGGACAGGGAGTGGGACAGATACGCAGTATTTT	CASRRTGSGTDTQYF
NA	NA	TRBV7-3	TRBJ2-1	TGTGCCAGCAGCTCAAGAAGGATTGGTGAGCAGTTCTTC	CASSSRRIGEQFF
NA	NA	TRBV7-9	TRBJ2-5	TGTGCCAGCAGCTTAGCGGGACCAGAGACCCAGTACTTC	CASSLAGPETQYF
NA	NA	TRBV29-1	TRBJ2-1	TGCAGCGTTGTGAGCGGTACCTACAATGAGCAGTTCTTC	CSVVSGTYNEQFF
NA	TRBD2	TRBV29-1	TRBJ2-5	TGCAGCGGCAATAGCGGGAGGGCGGAGACCCAGTACTTC	CSGNSGRAETQYF
NA	TRBD1	TRBV30	TRBJ2-7	TGTGCCTGGAGTCCTACATGGACAGGGCCGGGGGAGCAGTACTTC	CAWSPTWTGPGEQYF
NA	TRBD1	TRBV29-1	TRBJ2-7	TGCAGCGTTGAAGGCTACAGGGGATCCGAGCAGTACTTC	CSVEGYRGSEQYF
NA	TRBD1	TRBV5-1	TRBJ1-1	TGCGCCAGCAGCCACCACCAAAGACAGGGCTTGACTGAAGCTTTCTTT	CASSHHQRQGLTEAFF
once	NA	TRBV6-5	TRBJ1-5	TGTGCCAGCAGTTACCAGGGAGGAGTGCGGGGTCATCAGCCCCAGCATTTT	CASSYQGGVRGHQPQHF
once	NA	TRBV30	TRBJ2-7	TGTGCCTGGAGTCCCGACCGGTACGAGCAGTACTTC	CAWSPDRYEQYF
NA	TRBD2	TRBV20-1	TRBJ2-3	TGCAGTGCAACACTAGCGGGAGGAACACATATGGTTTTT	CSATLAGGTHMVF
once	NA	TRBV5-4	TRBJ2-2	TGTGCCAGCAGCTTGGGGCGGGGCCCCGGGGAGCTGTTTTTT	CASSLGRGPGELFF
once	NA	TRBV6-2/TRBV6-3	TRBJ1-1	TGTGCCAGCAGTTACATAATGAGCACTGAAGCTTTCTTT	CASSYIMSTEAFF
NA	NA	TRBV24-1	TRBJ1-5	TGTGCCACCAGTGGCGGGGGCGCCGGCAATCAGCCCCAGCATTTT	CATSGGGAGNQPQHF
NA	NA	TRBV25-1	TRBJ2-5	TGTGCCAGCTCTCGGGAAGAAAACCAAGAGACCCAGTACTTC	CASSREENQETQYF
once	TRBD2	TRBV11-2	TRBJ2-6	TGTGCCAGCCACAGACTAGCGGGAGATCTTGGGGCCAACGTCCTGACTTTC	CASHRLAGDLGANVLTF
NA	NA	TRBV3-1	TRBJ2-1	TGTGCCAGCAGCTCGACCCTTGTGGGTGAGCAGTTCTTC	CASSSTLVGEQFF
NA	TRBD2	TRBV28	TRBJ2-3	TGTGCCAGCAGTTTCCGACTAGCGGGTAACACAGATACGCAGTATTTT	CASSFRLAGNTDTQYF
NA	NA	TRBV24-1	TRBJ1-2	TGTGCCACCAGTGATCTGGGACGAACCAACTATGGCTACACCTTC	CATSDLGRTNYGYTF
NA	NA	TRBV24-1	TRBJ2-1	TGTGCCACCAGTGATCGGACTTGGAGCTCCTACAATGAGCAGTTCTTC	CATSDRTWSSYNEQFF
NA	NA	TRBV15	TRBJ2-1	TGTGCCACCAGCAGAGACAGGACCGTCGGGGGCAATGAGCAGTTCTTC	CATSRDRTVGGNEQFF
NA	NA	TRBV30	TRBJ2-2	TGTGCCTGGACCCGAACAGGGTTCGGGGAGCTGTTTTTT	CAWTRTGFGELFF
NA	TRBD2	TRBV14	TRBJ2-1	TGTGCCAGCAGCCAAGTACGACTAGCGGGGCGAAATGAGCAGTTCTTC	CASSQVRLAGRNEQFF
NA	NA	TRBV6-5	TRBJ2-3	TGTGCCAGCAGTTACAGGGCAGCCATTGACACAGATACGCAGTATTTT	CASSYRAAIDTDTQYF
NA	TRBD1	TRBV9	TRBJ2-5	TGTGCCAGCAGCATACAGGGGGGAGAGACCCAGTACTTC	CASSIQGGETQYF
NA	TRBD2	TRBV5-1	TRBJ2-1	TGCGCCAGCATCCTTCTAGCGGGAGCCTCCAATGAGCAGTTCTTC	CASILLAGASNEQFF
NA	TRBD2	TRBV27	TRBJ2-5	TGTGCCAGCAGTCCCCTGGGACTAGCGGGCCAAGAGACCCAGTACTTC	CASSPLGLAGQETQYF
NA	NA	TRBV9	TRBJ2-7	TGTGCCAGCAGCGTAGCTACGGGACCGTACGAGCAGTACTTC	CASSVATGPYEQYF
NA	NA	TRBV20-1	TRBJ2-7	TGCAGTGCGCCCACTGCTGGGCAATGGGGTGCCTACGAGCAGTACTTC	CSAPTAGQWGAYEQYF
NA	NA	TRBV29-1	TRBJ2-2	TGCAGCGTTGTACAGGGGAGGACCGGGGAGCTGTTTTTT	CSVVQGRTGELFF
NA	TRBD2	TRBV20-1	TRBJ2-5	TGCAGTGCTTCACGACTAGCGGGAGCACAAGAGACCCAGTACTTC	CSASRLAGAQETQYF
NA	TRBD1	TRBV30	TRBJ1-2	TGTGCCGGACCGACAGGGAACTATGGCTACACCTTC	CAGPTGNYGYTF
NA	NA	TRBV20-1	TRBJ2-1	TGCAGTGCCTACCGACTAGTGCCGAATTACAATGAGCAGTTCTTC	CSAYRLVPNYNEQFF
NA	TRBD2	TRBV5-1	TRBJ2-3	TGCGCCAGCAGCTCAAAGACTAGCCTGCAAGCAGATACGCAGTATTTT	CASSSKTSLQADTQYF
few	NA	TRBV5-4	TRBJ2-1	TGTGCCAGCAGTTTGGACGTGAATGAGCAGTTCTTC	CASSLDVNEQFF
NA	NA	TRBV10-3	TRBJ2-7	TGTGCCATCAGCCCCGGGACCGGCGAGCAGTACTTC	CAISPGTGEQYF
NA	NA	TRBV12-3/TRBV12-4	TRBJ2-3	TGTGCCAGCAGAGGACGGAATCAATGGGCAGATACGCAGTATTTT	CASRGRNQWADTQYF
NA	TRBD1	TRBV7-8	TRBJ1-5	TGTGCCAGCAGCTTAGTACCCGGGACAGTGTTCAATCAGCCCCAGCATTTT	CASSLVPGTVFNQPQHF
NA	TRBD1	TRBV7-2	TRBJ2-5	TGTGCCAGCAGCTCCGCAGGGGGCTGGGAGACCCAGTACTTC	CASSSAGGWETQYF
NA	NA	TRBV29-1	TRBJ2-7	TGCAGCGGTGGGGACTCCTTCGTCCACGAGCAGTACTTC	CSGGDSFVHEQYF
NA	TRBD2	TRBV3-1	TRBJ2-3	TGTGCCAGCAGCCCGTGGACTAGCGGGATCTCTAGCACAGATACGCAGTATTTT	CASSPWTSGISSTDTQYF
NA	NA	TRBV24-1	TRBJ2-7	TGTGCCACCAGTGACCTTCAGGGGCCCTACGAGCAGTACTTC	CATSDLQGPYEQYF
NA	NA	TRBV4-2	TRBJ2-1	TGTGCCAGCAGCCAAGATCCGGACGGCTACAATGAGCAGTTCTTC	CASSQDPDGYNEQFF
once	TRBD2	TRBV30	TRBJ2-2	TGTGCCTGGAGTGTCGGGCTAGCGGCCGGGGAGCTGTTTTTT	CAWSVGLAAGELFF